This passage covers 15 T cell receptor beta chains from one sample sequenced in a study of cytomegalovirus exposure and HLA in healthy donors. This PCR relied on a set of 60 Vbeta primers and 13 Jbeta primers. Libraries were prepared by immunoSEQ multiplex PCR; TCRdb keeps only in-frame clonotypes and omits some of them. The table has some 120,000 clones, about 70% seen once. Sequencing used PBMCs. These receptors were taken from a woman in her twenties or thirties in good health and CMV-seronegative.

The chain combines TRBV10-2 with TRBJ1-1, with D uncertain. Per germline, CDR1 WSHSY and CDR2 SAAADI. The CDR3 contains 14 residues. V lost 2 bases, J lost 4 bases, and 11 bases lay in between. The CDR3 DNA is TGCGCCAGCAGTGAGGTCACCGCGGGCACTGAAGCTTTCTTT. Translated, it gives CASSEVTAGTEAFF.

V and J are TRBV4-1 and TRBJ2-2; D is perhaps TRBD1 (7 bases). The CDR3 is 18 amino acids. V was cut by 0 bases and J by 0 bases, with 14 bases left in between. CDR1 and CDR2 (germline): MGHRA, YSYEKL. CDR3 sequence: CASSQDRAGTANTGELFF. CDR3 nucleotides: TGCGCCAGCAGCCAAGATCGGGCGGGGACAGCGAACACCGGGGAGCTGTTTTTT.

The J gene is TRBJ2-1, the V gene TRBV2; TRBD1 is a possible D gene (5 bases). This CDR3 has 14 amino acids. Germline CDR1 and CDR2: SNHLY and FYNNEI. V was cut by 4 bases and J by 9 bases, with 16 bases left in between. The CDR3 loop reads CASSVGSNRGEQFF. In DNA form, the CDR3 reads TGTGCCAGCAGTGTCGGTAGCAATAGGGGTGAGCAGTTCTTC.

The chain uses TRBV2 and TRBJ1-1; a possible D gene is TRBD1 (6 bases). The V gene's germline CDR1 is SNHLY and CDR2 FYNNEI. V shed 3 bases and J shed 0 bases, with 11 bases lying between them. The CDR3 is 15 amino acids. The CDR3 DNA reads TGTGCCAGCAGTGAGCGGGGGCGGATGAACACTGAAGCTTTCTTT. Translated: CASSERGRMNTEAFF.

In regard to this clone: Sequence at one end of the junction differs from germline and may be a read error. V is TRBV12-5 and J is TRBJ1-1, with D uncertain. The length of the CDR3 is 13 residues. Germline V lookup: CDR1 LGHNT, CDR2 FRNRAP. The CDR3: CASGSSENAEAFF. For the CDR3, the DNA is TGTGCTAGTGGTTCCTCGGAGAACGCTGAAGCTTTCTTT.

The chain combines TRBV15 with TRBJ1-5; D is perhaps TRBD1 (6 bases). V lost 0 bases and J lost 12, with 12 bases in between. The CDR3 is made up of 13 amino acids. Germline V gene data show CDR1 as LNHNV and CDR2 as YYDKDF (reference sequence). The CDR3 bases are TGTGCCACCAGCAGAGATGGATGGGGGCACCAGCATTTT. Protein product: CATSRDGWGHQHF.

The chain employs TRBV7-9 and TRBJ1-4; 9 bases line up with TRBD1. Trimming removed 4 bases from V and 6 bases from J; junction bases left unmatched: 3. This CDR3 spans 14 amino acids. Looked up from germline, CDR1 is SEHNR and CDR2 is FQNEAQ (reference sequence). The chain's CDR3 is CASSWDREYEKLFF. In DNA form, the CDR3 reads TGTGCCAGCAGCTGGGACAGGGAGTATGAAAAACTGTTTTTT.

DNA of the CDR3: TGTGCCAGCAGTTCCGACTTTACTGGCTACACCTTC. Translating it yields CASSSDFTGYTF. This chain links TRBV6-6 with TRBJ1-2; D unclear. The V and J ends lost 4 bases and 7 bases respectively, with 10 bases between them. Germline loops: CDR1 MNHNY, CDR2 SVGAGI (reference sequence). The CDR3 loop spans 12 amino acids.

Concerning this clone: Other DNA sequences in this specimen translate into the identical CDR3. The V call is TRBV2, the J call TRBJ1-5, with D perhaps TRBD1 (5 bases). Germline values: CDR1 SNHLY, CDR2 FYNNEI. V lost 9 bases and J lost 2, with 17 bases in between. This CDR3 is 15 amino acids long. CDR3 protein: CASNAGIWGNQPQHF. DNA for the CDR3: TGTGCCAGTAATGCAGGGATATGGGGCAATCAGCCCCAGCATTTT.

Turning to this clone: One junction end does not reproduce the germline sequence, and a read error may be involved. The chain is built from TRBV5-1 and TRBJ2-6, with D possibly matching TRBD1 (5 bases). The germline gives CDR1 SGHRS, CDR2 YFSETQ. CDR3 length equals 18 residues. The CDR3 loop reads CASSFSGPDSTGANVLPF. CDR3 DNA: TGCGCCAGCAGCTTTTCAGGGCCGGATTCCACTGGGGCCAACGTCCTGCCTTTC.

Only a few counts were recorded for this clone. V is TRBV29-1 and J is TRBJ1-1; no reliable D call. CDR1 and CDR2 from the germline V gene are SQVTM and ANQGSEA. The length of the CDR3 is 13 residues. V lost 7 bases and J 0 bases, leaving 12 bases between the germline ends. CDR3 coding DNA: TGCAGCGCCCTCCCGGAGCTGAACACTGAAGCTTTCTTT. This gives the protein CSALPELNTEAFF.

As regards this clone: An end of the junction differs from the germline gene, which may be a read error. V is TRBV23-1 and J is TRBJ1-2, with TRBD1 identical over 7 bases. TRBV23-1 is reported as an ORF; its role is uncertain. The CDR3 consists of 12 residues. The CDR3 loop is CASSPSRGTALF. CDR3 nucleotides: TGCGCCAGCAGTCCAAGCCGCGGGACAGCCCTCTTC.

The J gene is TRBJ2-7, the V gene TRBV4-3; D perhaps matches TRBD1 (6 bases). Trimming shortened V by 0 bases and J by 5 bases, and 17 bases separated the two germline ends. CDR3 length: 16 residues. Germline values: CDR1 LGHNA, CDR2 YSLEER. In nucleotides, the CDR3 is TGCGCCAGCAGCCAAGAGGTTCGGGACAACGGGGACGAGCAGTACTTC. As protein: CASSQEVRDNGDEQYF.

The chain uses TRBV6-5 and TRBJ2-1, with 7 bases that match TRBD1. The junction had 6 bases not matched to a gene; V was cut back by 7 bases and J by 0 bases. CDR1 is MNHEY and CDR2 is SVGAGI in the germline V gene. This CDR3 is built from 15 residues. The DNA for the CDR3 is TGTGCCAGCACCGAGGACAGGCTCTCCTACAATGAGCAGTTCTTC. The encoded protein is CASTEDRLSYNEQFF.

Notes on this clone: Other nucleotide sequences from this sample produce the same CDR3. The chain combines TRBV6-5 with TRBJ2-1; 8 bases are shared with TRBD1. Trimming at V came to 6 bases and at J to 6 bases, leaving 4 bases not matched to a gene. The CDR3 runs 13 residues. In germline, CDR1 is MNHEY, CDR2 SVGAGI. CDR3: CASRRTGGNEQFF. In DNA form, the CDR3 reads TGTGCCAGCAGAAGAACAGGGGGCAATGAGCAGTTCTTC.